The entry below describes one TCR beta chain. Its antigen is as yet unknown. The data were taken from a study of cytomegalovirus exposure and HLA in healthy donors. The ends lost 4 bases at V and 9 bases at J; junction bases unmatched: 15. Germline values: CDR1 SEHNR, CDR2 FQNEAQ (reference sequence). This CDR3 has 16 amino acids. Study-wide results and caveats: The authors assumed roughly uniform sequencing depth across donors for presence/absence analyses. The classifier was said to identify cytomegalovirus status with high specificity and sensitivity. In a later analysis, TCR association rates varied by HLA locus: DRB1 most, HLA-C fewest.

The PCR ran on 60 Vbeta and 13 Jbeta primers. Repertoires were generated with immunoSEQ multiplex PCR, while TCRdb's copy carries only in-frame clones and drops some. The table lists 95,000 to 150,000 clones, with around 2.7% in the top ten. This receptor was taken from a man younger than 45 in good health and CMV-seronegative. Sample: PBMCs. The rearrangement links TRBV7-9 to TRBJ2-1; 7 positions agree with TRBD2. This chain's CDR3 is CASSSSHLAGEGEQFF. The CDR3 coding sequence is TGTGCCAGCAGCTCATCCCACCTTGCGGGAGAGGGTGAGCAGTTCTTC.